The 23 T cell receptor beta chains given below trace back to one sample, sequenced in a study of T-cell reconstitution after alpha-beta-depleted transplantation in children. Unique molecular identifiers featured in how the TCRbeta library was prepared. Each CDR3 protein is one row after TCRdb ran MiXCR on the PCR reads. The sample gives a few hundred thousand distinct CDR3 sequences, 27% of which show up once; under 45% is in the top ten. This specimen consisted of PBMCs, obtained before TCRalphabeta/CD19-depleted stem cell transplant. These receptors originate from a boy in the first two years of life with Wiskott-Aldrich syndrome, due to receive a stem cell transplant.

The rearrangement uses TRBV11-1 and TRBJ2-3; D gene unclear. Deletions cut 1 base from V and 2 bases from J, with 22 bases between. The germline V gene encodes CDR1 SGHAT and CDR2 FQDESV (reference sequence). The CDR3 consists of 19 residues. CDR3 residues: CASSLDPTWAPGPTDTQYF. The DNA of the CDR3 is TGTGCCAGCAGCTTAGACCCAACGTGGGCCCCAGGACCCACAGATACGCAGTATTTT. Together with reference TRBV11-1 and TRBJ2-3, the CDR3 gives the full variable domain: EAEVAQSPRYKITEKSQAVAFWCDPISGHATLYWYRQILGQGPELLVQFQDESVVDDSQLPKDRFSAERLKGVDSTLKIQPAELGDSAMYLCASSLDPTWAPGPTDTQYFGPGTRLTVL.

The chain couples TRBV29-1 to TRBJ2-7, with 8 bases lining up with TRBD1. V lost 6 bases and J lost 8; bases outside the gene matches: 6. The CDR3 consists of 11 residues. Germline CDR1 and CDR2: SQVTM and ANQGSEA. CDR3 sequence (DNA): TGCAGCGTCGCTGGGACAGGCCAGCAGTACTTC. It codes for CSVAGTGQQYF.

The chain carries TRBV12-3 or TRBV12-4 and TRBJ1-1; the D is unclear. This CDR3 region has 12 residues. The ends were cut back, 6 bases at V and 7 bases at J, with 12 bases in the middle. The CDR3 coding sequence is TGTGCCAGCAGCTCCGACACTTATGAAGCTTTCTTT. It codes for CASSSDTYEAFF.

The chain has TRBV20-1 and TRBJ2-1; a possible D gene is TRBD1 (6 bases). This CDR3 contains 14 residues. Deletions cut 5 bases from V and 6 bases from J, with 17 bases between. The germline V gene has CDR1 DFQATT and CDR2 SNEGSKA (reference sequence). The CDR3 sequence: CSAAGTTRGNEQFF. In nucleotides, the CDR3 is TGCAGTGCTGCCGGGACAACCCGCGGCAATGAGCAGTTCTTC.

There are a few counts of this clonotype. The rearrangement joins TRBV9 to TRBJ2-3; D is possibly TRBD1 (8 bases). There are 20 residues in the CDR3. The germline V gene has CDR1 SGDLS and CDR2 YYNGEE. Trimming cost V 4 bases and J 1 base, with 28 bases left between them. DNA of the CDR3: TGTGCCAGCAGCTATACCGGACAGGGAGCTTCCAGCGGGGGCACAGATACGCAGTATTTT. Encoded protein: CASSYTGQGASSGGTDTQYF.

The sample holds a few counts of this clonotype. The chain couples TRBV27 to TRBJ2-7, with 8 bases fitting TRBD1. CDR1 and CDR2 (germline): MNHEY, SMNVEV (reference sequence). CDR3 length: 13 residues. Losses at the gene ends were 6 bases for V and 3 bases for J; bases not matched to a gene: 4. CDR3 coding DNA: TGTGCCAGCAGGTCTACAGGGGGCTACGAGCAGTACTTC. Protein: CASRSTGGYEQYF.

In this sample, this clonotype turned up a few times. The chain carries TRBV5-1 and TRBJ2-1; 10 bases align to TRBD2. CDR3 length: 16 residues. From germline, CDR1 is SGHRS and CDR2 YFSETQ. After removal of 1 base from V and 4 bases from J, the junction contained 5 bases not matched to a gene. CDR3 nucleotides: TGCGCCAGCAGCTTGTTGACTAGCGGGCGTTACAATGAGCAGTTCTTC. It specifies CASSLLTSGRYNEQFF.

The V gene is TRBV7-3, the J gene TRBJ2-3; a weak D match, TRBD1 (6 bases). CDR1 is SGHTA and CDR2 is FQGTGA in the germline V gene. V lost 8 bases and J 0 bases, leaving 24 bases between the germline ends. This CDR3 spans 18 amino acids. The CDR3: CASGGRSGGPSSTDTQYF. DNA of the CDR3: TGTGCCAGCGGGGGCCGAAGCGGAGGCCCTTCTAGCACAGATACGCAGTATTTT.

V and J are TRBV28 and TRBJ1-1, with D possibly TRBD1 on 6 matching bases. CDR3 length: 17 residues. In germline, CDR1 is MDHEN, CDR2 SYDVKM. V was clipped by 4 bases and J by 5 bases, with 23 bases between them. The CDR3 loop reads CASSSTGSVGAGTEAFF. The DNA for the CDR3 is TGTGCCAGCAGTTCAACGGGTTCTGTGGGGGCGGGTACTGAAGCTTTCTTT.

V usage is TRBV27 and J usage is TRBJ2-7; D uncertain. The CDR3 consists of 12 residues. Trimming stripped 7 bases from V and 3 bases from J, with 10 bases between. CDR1 is MNHEY, CDR2 SMNVEV, per germline (reference sequence). Written as DNA, the CDR3 is TGTGCCAGCACCGGTAGTAGCTACGAGCAGTACTTC. Translated, it gives CASTGSSYEQYF.

In this sample, this clonotype turned up many times. J is TRBJ1-5 and V is TRBV7-9; 7 bases map to TRBD1. The J segment lost 3 bases and the V segment lost 0 bases, leaving 2 bases of the junction unmatched. The germline CDR1 and CDR2 sequences are SEHNR and FQNEAQ (reference sequence). The CDR3 totals 15 residues. The CDR3 nucleotides are TGTGCCAGCAGCTTAGCAGGGGGCCCCAATCAGCCCCAGCATTTT. This encodes CASSLAGGPNQPQHF.

J is TRBJ2-3 and V is TRBV10-3, with D maybe TRBD2 (6 bases). Germline values: CDR1 ENHRY, CDR2 SYGVKD. The CDR3 extends over 13 amino acids. The CDR3 sequence is CAYQKGGTDTQYF. The DNA for the CDR3 is TGTGCGTATCAGAAGGGAGGAACAGATACGCAGTATTTT.

V gene TRBV10-3 combines with J gene TRBJ2-3; 11 bases line up with TRBD1. The CDR3 has 16 amino acids. The J segment lost 2 bases and the V segment lost 6 bases, leaving 7 bases of the junction unmatched. Per the germline V gene, CDR1 is ENHRY and CDR2 is SYGVKD. In DNA form, the CDR3 reads TGTGCCATCAGCCCCTGGACAGGGGGCAACACAGATACGCAGTATTTT. Protein: CAISPWTGGNTDTQYF.

This clonotype showed up just a few times. V usage is TRBV12-3 or TRBV12-4 and J usage is TRBJ2-1, with 7 bases identical to TRBD2. CDR3 length: 17 residues. The junction had 15 bases not matched to a gene; V was cut back by 6 bases and J by 4 bases. CDR3 sequence: CASSLTLQRGGYNEQFF. DNA for the CDR3: TGTGCCAGCAGCCTAACCCTTCAGCGGGGAGGTTACAATGAGCAGTTCTTC.

V usage is TRBV27 and J usage is TRBJ1-5, with D uncertain. The CDR3 totals 14 residues. Germline V CDR1 and CDR2: MNHEY, SMNVEV (reference sequence). V lost 4 bases, J lost 0 bases, and 7 bases lay in between. Here the CDR3 reads CASSSLGSNQPQHF. The CDR3 DNA reads as TGTGCCAGCAGTTCCCTGGGTAGCAATCAGCCCCAGCATTTT.

This clonotype was picked up a small number of times. The J gene is TRBJ2-1, the V gene TRBV4-1; a weak D match, TRBD2 (5 bases). Per the germline V gene, CDR1 is MGHRA and CDR2 is YSYEKL. The CDR3 loop spans 15 amino acids. Trimming removed 0 bases from V and 5 bases from J, with 11 bases in between. CDR3 bases: TGCGCCAGCAGCCAAGATGGAGGTGGGGACAATGAGCAGTTCTTC. Residues: CASSQDGGGDNEQFF.

CDR3 sequence reads: CASSMSGGMKEKLFF. The CDR3 nucleotides are TGTGCCAGTAGTATGTCGGGCGGAATGAAGGAAAAACTGTTTTTT. The rearrangement links TRBV19 to TRBJ1-4, with D unresolved. The CDR3 is made up of 15 amino acids. The germline V and J ends were trimmed by 3 bases and 8 bases, with 16 bases remaining between them. Germline lookup yields CDR1 LNHDA and CDR2 SQIVND (reference sequence).

The sample holds one count of this clonotype. The rearrangement joins TRBV30 to TRBJ2-1; TRBD2 agrees at 8 bases. The trim removed 4 bases at V and 2 bases at J, leaving 7 bases unmatched. The length of the CDR3 is 15 residues. CDR1 is GTSNPN and CDR2 is SVGIG in the germline V gene (reference sequence). CDR3 loop: CAWNGGTRTYNEQFF. Here the CDR3 DNA reads TGTGCCTGGAATGGTGGGACTAGGACCTACAATGAGCAGTTCTTC.

The rearrangement links TRBV29-1 to TRBJ1-1, with D possibly TRBD1 on 5 matching bases. The germline V gene encodes CDR1 SQVTM and CDR2 ANQGSEA. Trimming left V 1 base short and J 5 bases short, with 17 bases between. This CDR3 is 15 amino acids long. For the CDR3, the DNA is TGCAGCGTTGAAGGGGAGGTGGGGCGCGGAACTGAAGCTTTCTTT. This gives the protein CSVEGEVGRGTEAFF.

J is TRBJ2-1 and V is TRBV7-2, with a weak D call TRBD2 (5 bases). Germline V lookup: CDR1 SGHTA, CDR2 FQGNSA. V dropped 5 bases and J dropped 4 bases, with 18 bases sitting between them. CDR3 length equals 16 residues. In DNA, the CDR3 is TGTGCCAGCAGCCCCCGTGGGTGGGAGCGTTACAATGAGCAGTTCTTC. It specifies CASSPRGWERYNEQFF.

The genes are TRBV20-1 and TRBJ2-2; 12 nucleotides agree with TRBD1. Per germline, CDR1 DFQATT and CDR2 SNEGSKA (reference sequence). The CDR3 has 14 residues. V dropped 4 bases and J dropped 6; count of bases not matched to a gene: 3. The chain's CDR3 is CSATGTGGPGELFF. The CDR3 bases are TGCAGTGCTACCGGGACAGGGGGCCCCGGGGAGCTGTTTTTT.

This clonotype was detected only a few times. The V call is TRBV5-1, the J call TRBJ2-5; TRBD2 aligns across 10 bases. The germline gives CDR1 SGHRS, CDR2 YFSETQ. The junction had 9 bases not matched to a gene; V was cut back by 4 bases and J by 3 bases. This CDR3 is 16 amino acids long. The CDR3 loop is CASSREVGLAEETQYF. As DNA, the CDR3 is TGCGCCAGCAGCCGGGAGGTCGGACTAGCGGAAGAGACCCAGTACTTC.

The J gene is TRBJ2-5, the V gene TRBV28; 9 bases align to TRBD2. Germline CDR1 and CDR2: MDHEN and SYDVKM. The CDR3 sequence is 18 residues long. V dropped 4 bases and J dropped 5; count of bases not matched to a gene: 17. CDR3 nucleotides: TGTGCCAGCAGTTCGGAGACTTTTAGCGGGAGCAGGCCTGAGACCCAGTACTTC. This gives the protein CASSSETFSGSRPETQYF.